A single sample is the source of the 29 T cell receptor beta chains below, sequenced in a study of breast tumors, draining lymph nodes, adjacent tissues. Samples came from axillary lymph nodes draining the breast cancer. TCRdb ran MiXCR on the multiplex PCR reads and lists one entry per CDR3 protein. The sample has about 230,000 distinct CDR3 sequences, about 30% seen once; the top ten hold more than 1.3%. Sequences were obtained from axillary lymph node tissue. These receptors were collected from a female donor with breast cancer. Some clones in this sample may be carry-over from other donors' samples.

This clonotype was observed a single time. For the CDR3, the DNA is TGTGCCAGCAGCTGGGGCCTCGCGCCGGGGGAGCAGTACTTC. Translation: CASSWGLAPGEQYF. This rearrangement joins TRBV7-2 to TRBJ2-7; D might be TRBD1 or TRBD2, each matching 5 bases. The V end was cut by 4 bases, the J end by 7 bases, with 17 bases between. This CDR3 comprises 14 residues. Looked up from germline, CDR1 is SGHTA and CDR2 is FQGNSA.

The genes are TRBV7-8 and TRBJ2-7; TRBD2 matches at 11 bases. Per the germline V gene, CDR1 is SGHVS and CDR2 is FQNEAQ. This CDR3 has 15 residues. V lost 7 bases, J lost 2 bases, and 7 bases stayed unmatched. CDR3 region: CASTLVAGGPYEQYF. The CDR3 bases are TGTGCCAGCACCCTAGTAGCGGGAGGGCCCTACGAGCAGTACTTC.

At least ten counts were recorded for this clonotype. V and J are TRBV29-1 and TRBJ2-7; D may correspond to TRBD1 or TRBD2 (5 bases each). V dropped 6 bases and J dropped 0 bases, with 18 bases sitting between them. The CDR3 is 15 amino acids. Germline-derived CDR1 and CDR2 are SQVTM and ANQGSEA. This CDR3 is CSVAGTGRSSYEQYF. In nucleotides, the CDR3 is TGCAGCGTGGCTGGGACGGGAAGAAGCTCCTACGAGCAGTACTTC.

Many counts were recorded for this clonotype. V is TRBV7-2 and J is TRBJ1-3; a weak D match, TRBD1 (6 bases). V lost 5 bases and J lost 1, with 9 bases in between. CDR1 is SGHTA, CDR2 FQGNSA, per germline. The CDR3 consists of 14 residues. CDR3 coding DNA: TGTGCCAGCAGCGCACAGGGATCTGGAAACACCATATATTTT. Its translation is CASSAQGSGNTIYF. Looking up the rest from reference TRBV7-2 and TRBJ1-3 gives the full variable domain: GAGVSQSPSNKVTEKGKDVELRCDPISGHTALYWYRQSLGQGLEFLIYFQGNSAPDKSGLPSDRFSAERTGGSVSTLTIQRTQQEDSAVYLCASSAQGSGNTIYFGEGSWLTVV.

This clonotype was detected many times. The V and J genes are TRBV6-5 and TRBJ2-1, with 8 bases fitting TRBD2. The CDR3 spans 14 residues. Germline CDR1 MNHEY, CDR2 SVGAGI. V lost 6 bases and J lost 9; bases outside the gene matches: 10. This CDR3 is CASRTVAGRSEQFF. CDR3 sequence (DNA): TGTGCCAGCAGAACAGTAGCGGGACGGAGTGAGCAGTTCTTC.

Comments on this clonotype: One base away lies a much larger clone, so this may be a sequencing read error. The V and J genes are TRBV6-1 and TRBJ1-5; weak D call: TRBD1 (5 bases). The CDR3 spans 15 residues. V dropped 9 bases and J dropped 4 bases, with 19 bases sitting between them. In germline, CDR1 is MNHNS, CDR2 SASEGT. The CDR3 region has the DNA TGTGCCAGTCGTCCAGGGCCGGTGGGGAATCAGCCCCAGCATTTT. Protein product: CASRPGPVGNQPQHF.

This clonotype was seen at least ten times. The gene calls are TRBV6-6 and TRBJ1-2; 10 positions agree with TRBD1. The CDR3 is 14 residues long. Per the germline V gene, CDR1 is MNHNY and CDR2 is SVGAGI (reference sequence). Germline trimming cut 5 bases from V and 8 bases from J; bases unmatched to any gene: 8. The CDR3 reads CASSHDGQGDGYTF. The DNA of the CDR3 is TGTGCCAGCAGTCACGACGGACAGGGGGACGGCTACACCTTC.

The genes are TRBV28 and TRBJ2-7; TRBD1 aligns across 9 bases. CDR1 is MDHEN and CDR2 is SYDVKM in the germline V gene. Unmatched junction bases numbered 6, after V lost 5 bases and J lost 4 bases. The CDR3 contains 14 residues. CDR3 DNA: TGTGCCAGCAGTCCCGGGACAGGGCAATACGAGCAGTACTTC. It yields the protein CASSPGTGQYEQYF.

On this clonotype: A much more abundant neighbour one base away suggests this may be a read error. The chain is built from TRBV7-2 and TRBJ2-2, with TRBD2 matching 9 bases. This CDR3 is built from 16 residues. Germline V gene data show CDR1 as SGHTA and CDR2 as FQGNSA. DNA of the CDR3: TGTGCCAGCAGTCAAATAGCGGGAGTCTTGGCCGGGGAGCCGTTTTTT. It yields the protein CASSQIAGVLAGEPFF.

The sample holds many counts of this clonotype. This rearrangement joins TRBV20-1 to TRBJ2-7; 7 bases agree with TRBD1. The ends lost 1 base at V and 7 bases at J; junction bases unmatched: 7. This CDR3 spans 13 amino acids. Germline loops: CDR1 DFQATT, CDR2 SNEGSKA (reference sequence). The CDR3, as DNA: TGCAGTGCTAGAGGACAGGGACAAAGGGAGCAGTACTTC. Encoded protein: CSARGQGQREQYF.

This chain uses TRBV5-1 with TRBJ2-1, with 10 bases identical to TRBD2. V dropped 1 base and J dropped 7; count of bases not matched to a gene: 2. This CDR3 spans 14 amino acids. CDR1 is SGHRS and CDR2 is YFSETQ in the germline V gene. In DNA, the CDR3 is TGCGCCAGCAGCTTGAGCGGGGGGGATAATGAGCAGTTCTTC. As protein: CASSLSGGDNEQFF.

This clonotype was seen a handful of times. This sequence may be a read error, since a much larger clone differs from it by one base. The V gene is TRBV9, the J gene TRBJ2-1, with 10 bases identical to TRBD2. The CDR3 is made up of 15 amino acids. The germline V gene has CDR1 SGDLS and CDR2 YYNGEE. The CDR3 loop reads CASSVSSGSSNEPFF. The CDR3 DNA sequence: TGTGCCAGCAGCGTGTCTAGCGGGAGCTCCAATGAGCCGTTCTTC.

The chain's CDR3 is CASSPSPRDTEAFF. The DNA of the CDR3 is TGTGCCAGCTCACCGAGCCCCAGGGACACTGAAGCTTTCTTT. The rearrangement joins TRBV18 to TRBJ1-1, with D possibly being TRBD1 (5 bases). This CDR3 spans 14 amino acids. Trimming shortened V by 3 bases and J by 3 bases, and 11 bases separated the two germline ends. Germline CDR1 reads KGHSH; CDR2 reads LQKENI.

This clonotype came up many times. This rearrangement joins TRBV7-2 to TRBJ2-7; the D gene is possibly TRBD1 (6 bases). Germline V gene sequence: CDR1 SGHTA, CDR2 FQGNSA. V was cut by 0 bases and J by 1 base, with 10 bases left in between. This CDR3 spans 15 amino acids. CDR3 sequence reads: CASSLARGASYEQYF. For the CDR3, the DNA is TGTGCCAGCAGCTTAGCCAGGGGCGCGTCCTACGAGCAGTACTTC.

The CDR3 protein is CASSFGTGELFF. As DNA, the CDR3 is TGTGCCAGCAGTTTCGGGACAGGGGAGCTGTTTTTT. The chain carries TRBV12-3 or TRBV12-4 and TRBJ2-2, with TRBD1 as a possible D gene (6 bases). The CDR3 is 12 residues long. V was pared by 3 bases and J by 8 bases, with 7 bases between.

This clonotype appeared many times. The junction departs from the called germline gene at one end, perhaps through a read error. The V gene is TRBV7-9, the J gene TRBJ2-7, with 10 bases aligning to TRBD2. Germline CDR1 and CDR2: SEHNR and FQNEAQ (reference sequence). This CDR3 region has 14 residues. The CDR3 spells CASSLQREGYEQHF. The CDR3 DNA is TGTGCCAGCAGCTTACAGCGGGAGGGCTACGAGCAGCACTTC.

This clonotype has only one observation. The V and J genes are TRBV5-1 and TRBJ2-2; TRBD2 agrees at 11 bases. The CDR3 contains 17 residues. CDR1 is SGHRS, CDR2 YFSETQ, per germline. Trimming removed 6 bases from V and 1 base from J; junction bases left unmatched: 8. The CDR3: CASTWRGLAGNTGELFF. The CDR3 bases are TGCGCCAGCACCTGGCGTGGACTAGCGGGGAACACCGGGGAGCTGTTTTTT.

This clonotype showed up many times. This rearrangement joins TRBV5-1 to TRBJ2-5, with TRBD1 identical over 9 bases. Germline assignment: CDR1 SGHRS and CDR2 YFSETQ. V lost 0 bases and J lost 3; bases outside the gene matches: 6. The length of the CDR3 is 16 residues. The CDR3: CASSLAYRGRKETQYF. The CDR3 region has the DNA TGCGCCAGCAGCTTGGCCTACAGGGGGCGTAAAGAGACCCAGTACTTC.

The chain combines TRBV7-8 with TRBJ1-2, with D uncertain. The germline V gene has CDR1 SGHVS and CDR2 FQNEAQ. V was trimmed by 5 bases and J by 5 bases, leaving 9 bases between them. The CDR3 totals 12 residues. CDR3 DNA: TGTGCCAGCAGCGTCGACGGATATGGCTACACCTTC. Translation gives CASSVDGYGYTF.

The V and J genes are TRBV27 and TRBJ1-5; 8 nucleotides align to TRBD1. The CDR3 length is 14 residues. Germline trimming cut 6 bases from V and 6 bases from J; bases unmatched to any gene: 7. The germline gives CDR1 MNHEY, CDR2 SMNVEV (reference sequence). CDR3 DNA sequence: TGTGCCAGCAGATCAACAGGGGGAAGTCAGCCCCAGCATTTT. It yields the protein CASRSTGGSQPQHF.

Details on this clonotype: At one end, the junction sequence differs from germline, possibly due to a read error. The chain carries TRBV7-9 and TRBJ1-1, with D unresolved. From germline, CDR1 is SEHNR and CDR2 FQNEAQ (reference sequence). The CDR3 is 14 residues long. The DNA of the CDR3 is TGTGCCAGCAGCTTAGTGGTGGGAAACACTGAGGCTTTCTTT. It is translated as CASSLVVGNTEAFF.

Ten or more counts support this clonotype. The chain employs TRBV11-2 and TRBJ2-7, with 7 bases matching TRBD2. Germline V lookup: CDR1 SGHAT, CDR2 FQNNGV. After removal of 0 bases from V and 3 bases from J, the junction contained 5 bases not matched to a gene. The CDR3 runs to 15 residues. CDR3 in amino acids: CASSLEGLAVYEQYF. In nucleotides, the CDR3 is TGTGCCAGCAGCTTAGAGGGGCTAGCGGTCTACGAGCAGTACTTC.

This clonotype was counted many times. The V call is TRBV3-1, the J call TRBJ2-5; D remains ambiguous. CDR1 is LGHDT and CDR2 is YNNKEL in the germline V gene (reference sequence). V lost 2 bases to trimming and J lost 5 bases, with 12 bases between them. This CDR3 is 14 amino acids long. CDR3 sequence: CASSQWVRPETQYF. CDR3 nucleotide sequence: TGTGCCAGCAGCCAATGGGTCCGGCCGGAGACCCAGTACTTC.

This clonotype was found many times. CDR3 region: CASSHDGKVGGYTF. The CDR3 DNA reads TGTGCCAGCAGCCATGACGGAAAGGTGGGTGGCTACACCTTC. V is TRBV3-1 and J is TRBJ1-2; D ambiguous. V dropped 3 bases and J dropped 7 bases, with 15 bases sitting between them. There are 14 residues in the CDR3. CDR1 is LGHDT and CDR2 is YNNKEL in the germline V gene (reference sequence).

In its sample, this clonotype was seen many times. The gene calls are TRBV5-4 and TRBJ1-4, with 7 positions matching TRBD1. There are 15 residues in the CDR3. The ends lost 0 bases at V and 8 bases at J; junction bases unmatched: 7. Germline-derived CDR1 and CDR2 are SGHNT and YYREEE (reference sequence). In nucleotides, the CDR3 is TGTGCCAGCAGCTTGGGGGGGACAGAAGTCGAAAAACTGTTTTTT. Translation: CASSLGGTEVEKLFF.

This clonotype was detected many times. CDR3 region: CASDSVQYGYTF. CDR3 bases: TGTGCCAGCGACAGTGTGCAATACGGCTACACCTTC. The V gene is TRBV2, the J gene TRBJ1-2, with a tentative D call TRBD1 (5 bases). The V gene lost 8 bases and the J gene lost 8 bases, with 15 bases spanning the gap. This CDR3 region has 12 residues. Germline-derived CDR1 and CDR2 are SNHLY and FYNNEI.

This clonotype has at least ten counts. This rearrangement joins TRBV12-3 or TRBV12-4 to TRBJ2-7; tentatively, D is TRBD2 (5 bases). The CDR3 length is 14 residues. V dropped 8 bases and J dropped 5 bases, with 19 bases sitting between them. The CDR3 is CASAKRRGIHEQYF. DNA for the CDR3: TGTGCCAGCGCAAAACGTCGGGGTATCCACGAGCAGTACTTC.

The DNA of the CDR3 is TGTGCCAGCAGCCCAAGCCCGGGGGGCGAGGCCCGGTACTTC. As protein: CASSPSPGGEARYF. The chain is built from TRBV9 and TRBJ2-5; maybe TRBD2 (7 bases). The CDR3 consists of 14 residues. CDR1 SGDLS and CDR2 YYNGEE come from the germline V gene. Trimming took off 4 bases at V and 13 bases at J, with 23 bases between the two ends. Together with reference TRBV9 and TRBJ2-5, the CDR3 gives the full variable domain: DSGVTQTPKHLITATGQRVTLRCSPRSGDLSVYWYQQSLDQGLQFLIQYYNGEERAKGNILERFSAQQFPDLHSELNLSSLELGDSALYFCASSPSPGGEARYFGPGTRLLVL.

V is TRBV12-3 or TRBV12-4 and J is TRBJ1-1; 8 nucleotides align to TRBD1. CDR3 length equals 15 residues. Losses at the gene ends were 5 bases for V and 1 base for J; bases not matched to a gene: 6. The CDR3 DNA reads TGTGCCAGCAGTGAACGGACAGGGCCGAACACTGAAGCTTTCTTT. Amino acids: CASSERTGPNTEAFF.